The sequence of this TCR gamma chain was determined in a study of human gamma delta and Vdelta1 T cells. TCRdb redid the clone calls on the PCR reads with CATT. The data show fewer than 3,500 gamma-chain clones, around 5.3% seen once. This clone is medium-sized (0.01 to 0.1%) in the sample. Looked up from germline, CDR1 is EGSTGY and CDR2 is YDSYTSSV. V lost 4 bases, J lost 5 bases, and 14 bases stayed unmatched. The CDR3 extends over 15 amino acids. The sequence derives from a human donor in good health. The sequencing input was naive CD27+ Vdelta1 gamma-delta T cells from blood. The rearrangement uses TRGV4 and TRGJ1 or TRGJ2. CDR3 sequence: CATWDSLEGHYKKLF. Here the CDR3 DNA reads TGTGCCACCTGGGACTCCCTCGAGGGCCATTATAAGAAACTCTTT.